This is a list of T cell receptor beta chains from one sample in a study of cytomegalovirus exposure and HLA in healthy donors. Using immunoSEQ multiplex PCR, the repertoire was profiled, and TCRdb retains in-frame clones only, with some absent. The data show around 130,000 clones, roughly four fifths seen once. Sequenced input: PBMCs. The source is a male donor in good health and CMV-seropositive. Both conserved end residues are part of each CDR3. The D gene is left open where the match is weak. Part of the rows lack a size; the others show once, few, many or a class for expanded clones.

length	V	J	D	size	DNA	CDR3
15	TRBV28	TRBJ2-7	TRBD1	NA	TGTGCCAGCTTTACCGGGACAGGGCTCCCATACGAGCAGTACTTC	CASFTGTGLPYEQYF
14	TRBV30	TRBJ2-3	TRBD1	NA	TGTGCCTGGGAGGCAGGGGGCCCCGCAGATACGCAGTATTTT	CAWEAGGPADTQYF
15	TRBV11-2	TRBJ2-3	TRBD2	NA	TGTGCCAGCAGCTCCACTGAGCGGGAGGGAGATACGCAGTATTTT	CASSSTEREGDTQYF
15	TRBV11-1	TRBJ2-3	NA	NA	TGTGCCAGCCGCCCAGCTAACTGGAGGACAGATACGCAGTATTTT	CASRPANWRTDTQYF
15	TRBV11-3	TRBJ2-7	TRBD2	NA	TGTGCCAGCAGCTTAGACGGACTAGCGGGTCGGGAGCAGTACTTC	CASSLDGLAGREQYF
15	TRBV28	TRBJ1-4	NA	once	TGTGCCAGCAGCCCCGGAGGGTGGGAGGATGAAAAACTGTTTTTT	CASSPGGWEDEKLFF
15	TRBV30	TRBJ2-4	NA	NA	TGTGCCTGGGGGAGGAAGGGACTAGCCAAAAACATTCAGTACTTC	CAWGRKGLAKNIQYF
12	TRBV30	TRBJ1-2	NA	NA	TGTGCCTGGAGTGTTCTTCTTCTTGGCTACACCTTC	CAWSVLLLGYTF
11	TRBV11-2	TRBJ2-5	NA	NA	TGTGCCAGCAGCTTCGGAGAGACCCAGTACTTC	CASSFGETQYF
17	TRBV27	TRBJ1-5	TRBD1	NA	TGTGCCAGCAGTTCCGGACAGGGCGACCCCCGACATCAGCCCCAGCATTTT	CASSSGQGDPRHQPQHF
13	TRBV10-3	TRBJ2-1	NA	NA	TGTGCCATCAGTGATACAAACTACAATGAGCAGTTCTTC	CAISDTNYNEQFF
13	TRBV28	TRBJ2-5	NA	NA	TGTGCCAGCAGTTTCCAGATCAGGGAGACCCAGTACTTC	CASSFQIRETQYF
15	TRBV27	TRBJ2-7	TRBD2	NA	TGTGCCAGCAGTTCACTTACTAGCGGGAGCGACGAGCAGTACTTC	CASSSLTSGSDEQYF
15	TRBV6-5	TRBJ2-7	TRBD2	NA	TGTGCCAGCAGTTCGCGGACTAGCGGCACCTACGAGCAGTACTTC	CASSSRTSGTYEQYF
15	TRBV2	TRBJ2-1	TRBD1	NA	TGTGCCAGCAGGGCCGGGACAGGGTGGAACAATGAGCAGTTCTTC	CASRAGTGWNNEQFF
13	TRBV5-4	TRBJ1-2	NA	NA	TGTGCCAGCAGCTTAGTCAGTTCCAGTGGCTACACCTTC	CASSLVSSSGYTF
14	TRBV4-2	TRBJ2-1	NA	once	TGTGCCAGCAGCCCTGGACAGCACTACAATGAGCAGTTCTTC	CASSPGQHYNEQFF
14	TRBV5-6	TRBJ2-7	TRBD1	NA	TGTGCCAGCGGCAGGGGGCCCGGCTCCTACGAGCAGTACTTC	CASGRGPGSYEQYF
14	TRBV19	TRBJ1-5	TRBD1	once	TGTGCCAGTAGTGACAGGGGAGGCAATCAGCCCCAGCATTTT	CASSDRGGNQPQHF
16	TRBV5-4	TRBJ2-7	TRBD2	NA	TGTGCCAGCAGCTTGGAGGGACTAGCGGGAATCCACGAGCAGTACTTC	CASSLEGLAGIHEQYF
15	TRBV19	TRBJ2-6	NA	NA	TGTGCCAGTAGCACCCAGGGGACTGGGGCCAACGTCCTGACTTTC	CASSTQGTGANVLTF